Listed below are T cell receptor beta chains from one sample, sequenced in a study of early T cells in non-severe SARS-CoV-2 infection. A single record per CDR3 protein comes from TCRdb applying MiXCR to the 5' RACE reads. This table holds 55,000 to 70,000 distinct CDR3 sequences, about 9.1% found once. Sample: whole blood. Every receptor here comes from an adult who was a healthcare worker with PCR-confirmed SARS-CoV-2 infection or an uninfected control (not recorded which). The CDR3 runs from the conserved cysteine through the conserved F or W. The D gene is left open where the match is weak. Clone size is stated in some rows and not others, as once, few, many or a class when expanded.

>TRBV20-1|TRBJ2-7|few|TRBD1
TGCAGTGCTAGTAGCCAGGGGGTCTCCTACGAGCAGTACTTC
CSASSQGVSYEQYF
>TRBV6-2/TRBV6-3|TRBJ2-3|many|NA
TGTGCCAGCGGACTGGACATCGCAGATACGCAGTATTTT
CASGLDIADTQYF
>TRBV4-3|TRBJ2-7|many|NA
TGCGCCAGCAGCCAAGAATTGGTCAGCTCCTACGAGCAGTACTTC
CASSQELVSSYEQYF
>TRBV20-1|TRBJ2-7|many|TRBD2
TGCAGTGCTAGGGGACTAGCACAAGTGCAGTACTTC
CSARGLAQVQYF
>TRBV10-3|TRBJ2-7|few|NA
TGTGCCATCAGTGACGGACTCAATAAGAAGAGTGGCTCCTACGAGCAGTACTTC
CAISDGLNKKSGSYEQYF
>TRBV12-3/TRBV12-4|TRBJ1-2|many|NA
TGTGCCAGCAGTTTAGTCCCTAGCGGGGGCTACACCTTC
CASSLVPSGGYTF
>TRBV6-5|TRBJ2-3|few|NA
TGTGCCAGCAGTCGGACGGGACCAGATACGCAGTATTTT
CASSRTGPDTQYF
>TRBV12-3/TRBV12-4|TRBJ1-2|NA|NA
TGTGCCAGCAGTTATCGAGCCGGTTCTAACTATGGCTACACCTTC
CASSYRAGSNYGYTF
>TRBV12-5|TRBJ1-1|many|NA
TGTGCTAGTGGTTTGGTGGCAGGGACTGAAGCTTTCTTT
CASGLVAGTEAFF
>TRBV6-6|TRBJ1-1|many|NA
TGTGCCAGCAGTTCATTGGACACTGAAGCTTTCTTT
CASSSLDTEAFF
>TRBV20-1|TRBJ2-7|NA|NA
TGCAGTGCTAGAGATCTGGCGGTCGCTTACGAGCAGTACTTC
CSARDLAVAYEQYF
>TRBV4-2|TRBJ2-1|NA|NA
TGTGCCAGCAGCCAAGAACCTAGCACGAGCTCCTACAATGAGCAGTTCTTC
CASSQEPSTSSYNEQFF
>TRBV5-6|TRBJ2-5|few|NA
TGTGCCAGCAGCTTGGGGCGGTCTGAAGAGACCCAGTACTTC
CASSLGRSEETQYF
>TRBV7-2|TRBJ2-1|NA|TRBD2
TGTGCCAGCAGCTTAGATCCCAGAGCGGGAGTGGTTGAGCAGTTCTTC
CASSLDPRAGVVEQFF
>TRBV9|TRBJ2-7|many|NA
TGTGCCAGCAGCGAAGACAGTTCCTACGAGCAGTACTTC
CASSEDSSYEQYF
>TRBV11-2|TRBJ2-2|many|NA
TGTGCCAGCAGCCGTCTAAGGGCGGTCGGGGAGCTGTTTTTT
CASSRLRAVGELFF
>TRBV11-2|TRBJ1-2|few|TRBD1
TGTGCCAGCAGCTGGGACAGGATTATCTTCTTC
CASSWDRIIFF
>TRBV18|TRBJ2-7|few|NA
TGTGCCAGCTCACTCCAGGCAGGACAGCGCACCGCCGAGCAGTACTTC
CASSLQAGQRTAEQYF
>TRBV11-2|TRBJ2-2|many|NA
TGTGCCAGCAGCTTGACCGGGGAGCTGTTTTTT
CASSLTGELFF
>TRBV29-1|TRBJ2-2|many|NA
TGCAGCGTTGGCCGACCTACTACCGGGGAGCTGTTTTTT
CSVGRPTTGELFF
>TRBV4-2|TRBJ2-7|many|TRBD1
TGTGCCAGCAGCCAAGCGGGACAGGGAAGCGAGCAGTACTTC
CASSQAGQGSEQYF
>TRBV29-1|TRBJ1-5|NA|NA
TGCAGCGTTTGCCGAGATAGCAATCAGCCCCAGCATTTT
CSVCRDSNQPQHF
>TRBV20-1|TRBJ2-1|NA|TRBD2
TGCAGTGCTACGTCTAGCGGGAGTACGAATGAGCAGTTCTTC
CSATSSGSTNEQFF
>TRBV30|TRBJ1-5|NA|TRBD1
TGTGCCTGGAGTCCCCTTGGGACAGCATACAATCAGCCCCAGCATTTT
CAWSPLGTAYNQPQHF
>TRBV7-9|TRBJ1-3|many|TRBD1
TGTGCCTTTCCTCCCCTCAGGGGGCGGTCTGGAAACACCATATATTTT
CAFPPLRGRSGNTIYF
>TRBV6-2/TRBV6-3|TRBJ2-3|many|TRBD2
TGTGCCAGCAGTTACGGACTAGCGGGGTATACGCAGTATTTT
CASSYGLAGYTQYF
>TRBV7-2|TRBJ2-3|few|NA
TGTGCCAGCAGCTTAGATCGGGGTACGGCGGGGTATTTT
CASSLDRGTAGYF
>TRBV28|TRBJ1-1|many|NA
TGTGCCAGCATTTCCTACATGAACACTGAAGCTTTCTTT
CASISYMNTEAFF
>TRBV7-9|TRBJ2-2|many|TRBD2
TGTGCCAGCAGCCCTAAACTTAGACTAGCGGGGAACACCGGGGAGCTGTTTTTT
CASSPKLRLAGNTGELFF
>TRBV12-2|TRBJ1-3|many|NA
TGTGCAAGCCCCCGCGTAGCCGACTACTCTGGAAACACCATATATTTT
CASPRVADYSGNTIYF
>TRBV30|TRBJ1-3|many|NA
TGTGCCTGGAGTGCCGGGACATATGGAAACACCATATATTTT
CAWSAGTYGNTIYF
>TRBV6-1|TRBJ2-4|many|TRBD2
TGTGCCAGCAGTCTAGCGGGAAAAAACATTCAGTACTTC
CASSLAGKNIQYF